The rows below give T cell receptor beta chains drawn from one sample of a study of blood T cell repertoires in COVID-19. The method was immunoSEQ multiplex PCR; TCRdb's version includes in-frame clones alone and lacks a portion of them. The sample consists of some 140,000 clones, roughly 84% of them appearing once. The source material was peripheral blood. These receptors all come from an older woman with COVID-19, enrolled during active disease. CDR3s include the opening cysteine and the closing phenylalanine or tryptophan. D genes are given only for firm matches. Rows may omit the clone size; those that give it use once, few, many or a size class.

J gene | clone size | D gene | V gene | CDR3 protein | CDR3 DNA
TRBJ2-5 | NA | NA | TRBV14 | CASSQLQGSETQYF | TGTGCCAGCAGCCAATTACAGGGTTCGGAGACCCAGTACTTC
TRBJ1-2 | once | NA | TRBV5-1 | CASSFLTGTTRPGYTF | TGCGCCAGCAGCTTTCTTACAGGGACAACCCGACCTGGCTACACCTTC
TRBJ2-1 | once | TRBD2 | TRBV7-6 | CASSLAPGTSAHNEQFF | TGTGCCAGCAGCTTAGCTCCCGGGACTAGCGCCCACAATGAGCAGTTCTTC
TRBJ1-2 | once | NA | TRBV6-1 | CASSEGGRGDYGYTF | TGTGCCAGCAGTGAAGGGGGGAGGGGCGACTATGGCTACACCTTC
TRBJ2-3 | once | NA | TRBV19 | CASSPRTGGTDTQYF | TGTGCCAGTAGTCCCCGGACGGGGGGCACAGATACGCAGTATTTT
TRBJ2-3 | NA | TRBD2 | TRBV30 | CAWRFPAGVADTQYF | TGTGCCTGGAGGTTCCCAGCGGGGGTGGCAGATACGCAGTATTTT
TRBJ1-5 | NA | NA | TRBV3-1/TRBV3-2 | CASRSSTGRNQPQHF | TGTGCCAGCCGATCCTCGACAGGCAGGAATCAGCCCCAGCATTTT
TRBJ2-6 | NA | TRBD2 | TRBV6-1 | CASSELAAGANVLTF | TGTGCCAGCAGTGAACTAGCGGCTGGGGCCAACGTCCTGACTTTC
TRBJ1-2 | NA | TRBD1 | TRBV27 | CASKFRGAGYGYTF | TGTGCCAGCAAGTTCAGGGGGGCTGGTTATGGCTACACCTTC
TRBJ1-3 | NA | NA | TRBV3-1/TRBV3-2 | CASSPAGTGNTIYF | TGTGCCAGCAGCCCCGCCGGTACTGGAAACACCATATATTTT
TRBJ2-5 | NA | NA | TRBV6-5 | CASRDGVTQYF | TGTGCCAGCAGGGACGGGGTGACCCAGTACTTC
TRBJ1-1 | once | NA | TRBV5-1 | CASSLEREGSTEAFF | TGCGCCAGCAGCTTGGAAAGGGAGGGAAGTACTGAAGCTTTCTTT
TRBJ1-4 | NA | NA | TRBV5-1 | CASSLATSNEKLFF | TGCGCCAGCAGCTTAGCGACCTCTAATGAAAAACTGTTTTTT
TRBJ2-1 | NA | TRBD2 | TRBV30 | CAWSALAGYNEQFF | TGTGCCTGGAGTGCCCTAGCGGGGTACAATGAGCAGTTCTTC
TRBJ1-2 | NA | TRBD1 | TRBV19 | CASRGRGSSDGYTF | TGTGCCAGTAGGGGCAGGGGGTCGTCGGATGGCTACACCTTC
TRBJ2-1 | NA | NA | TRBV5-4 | CASSLGGLAAYNEQFF | TGTGCCAGCAGCTTGGGGGGGCTAGCGGCCTACAATGAGCAGTTCTTC
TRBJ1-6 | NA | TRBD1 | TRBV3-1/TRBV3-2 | CASSQGDRGGSPLHF | TGTGCCAGCAGCCAAGGGGACAGGGGAGGCTCACCCCTCCACTTT
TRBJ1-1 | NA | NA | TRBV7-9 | CASSSTVNTEAFF | TGTGCCAGCAGCTCCACAGTGAACACTGAAGCTTTCTTT
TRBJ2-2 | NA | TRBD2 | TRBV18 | CASSPPSREFATGELFF | TGTGCCAGCTCACCACCGTCGCGGGAGTTTGCCACCGGGGAGCTGTTTTTT
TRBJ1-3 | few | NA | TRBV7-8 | CASSLVTGALNTIYF | TGTGCCAGCAGCTTAGTCACCGGTGCATTGAACACCATATATTTT
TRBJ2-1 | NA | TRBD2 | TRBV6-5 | CASSRTSGMPNEQFF | TGTGCCAGCAGCAGGACTAGCGGAATGCCCAATGAGCAGTTCTTC
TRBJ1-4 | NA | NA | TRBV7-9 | CASSSGSLGEKLFF | TGTGCCAGCAGCTCGGGATCTTTGGGGGAAAAACTGTTTTTT
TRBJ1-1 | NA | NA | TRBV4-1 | CASSQARLNTEAFF | TGCGCCAGCAGCCAAGCCAGGCTGAACACTGAAGCTTTCTTT
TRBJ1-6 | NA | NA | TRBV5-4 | CASSTGQPNSPLHF | TGTGCCAGCAGCACTGGACAGCCTAATTCACCCCTCCACTTT
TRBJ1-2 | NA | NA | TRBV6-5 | CASSPRLRAYGYTF | TGTGCCAGCAGTCCCCGACTGAGGGCCTATGGCTACACCTTC
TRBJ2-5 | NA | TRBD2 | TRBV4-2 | CASSQKPGASGGGVETQYF | TGTGCCAGCAGCCAAAAACCAGGAGCTAGCGGGGGGGGAGTGGAGACCCAGTACTTC
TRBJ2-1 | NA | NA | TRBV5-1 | CASSLATIGKSGNEQFF | TGCGCCAGCAGCTTGGCCACGATAGGAAAGTCGGGCAATGAGCAGTTCTTC
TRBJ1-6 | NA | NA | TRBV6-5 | CASNTGNSPLHF | TGTGCCAGCAATACAGGAAATTCACCCCTCCACTTT
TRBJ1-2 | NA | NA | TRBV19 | CASSITGIRNYGYTF | TGTGCCAGTAGTATAACCGGGATTCGGAACTATGGCTACACCTTC
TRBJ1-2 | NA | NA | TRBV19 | CASTATRGPYGYTF | TGTGCCAGTACCGCCACGAGAGGTCCCTATGGCTACACCTTC
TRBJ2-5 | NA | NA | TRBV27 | CASSPRAVETQYF | TGTGCCAGCAGTCCCAGGGCCGTAGAGACCCAGTACTTC
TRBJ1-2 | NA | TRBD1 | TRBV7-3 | CASSLGTGGWDGYTF | TGTGCCAGCAGCTTAGGGACAGGGGGCTGGGATGGCTACACCTTC
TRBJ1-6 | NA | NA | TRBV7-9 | CASSPLQASNSPLHF | TGTGCCAGCAGCCCCCTCCAGGCTTCAAATTCACCCCTCCACTTT
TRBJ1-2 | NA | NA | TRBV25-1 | CASSEEGRGVGIYGYTF | TGTGCCAGCAGTGAGGAAGGCAGGGGAGTAGGAATCTATGGCTACACCTTC
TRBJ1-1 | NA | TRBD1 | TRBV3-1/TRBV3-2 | CASSPGQTLEAFF | TGTGCCAGCAGCCCGGGACAGACCCTTGAAGCTTTCTTT
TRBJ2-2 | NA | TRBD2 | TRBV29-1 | CSVKTSGANTGELFF | TGCAGCGTAAAGACTAGCGGGGCGAACACCGGGGAGCTGTTTTTT
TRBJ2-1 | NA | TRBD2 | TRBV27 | CASSPGTSIPNEQFF | TGTGCCAGCAGTCCCGGGACTAGCATTCCCAATGAGCAGTTCTTC
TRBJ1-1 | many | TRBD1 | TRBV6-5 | CASTLGGDSTEAFF | TGTGCCAGCACGTTAGGGGGCGACAGCACTGAAGCTTTCTTT
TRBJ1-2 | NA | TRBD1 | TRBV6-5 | CASSPGGYGYTF | TGTGCCAGCAGTCCAGGGGGCTATGGCTACACCTTC
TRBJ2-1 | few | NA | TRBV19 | CASSIWSRGRNEQFF | TGTGCCAGTAGTATCTGGTCCAGGGGTCGGAATGAGCAGTTCTTC
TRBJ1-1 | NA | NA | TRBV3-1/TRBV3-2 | CASSQGGIRHTEAFF | TGTGCCAGCAGCCAGGGGGGAATAAGGCACACTGAAGCTTTCTTT
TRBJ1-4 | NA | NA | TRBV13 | CASRGGGMLTNEKLFF | TGTGCCTCCCGCGGGGGGGGCATGCTGACTAATGAAAAACTGTTTTTT
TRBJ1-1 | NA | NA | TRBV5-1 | CASSLEYLGGNTEAFF | TGCGCCAGCAGCTTGGAATATCTGGGGGGAAACACTGAAGCTTTCTTT
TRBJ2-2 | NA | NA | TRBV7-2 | CASSLAFYGELFF | TGTGCCAGCAGCTTAGCCTTCTACGGGGAGCTGTTTTTT
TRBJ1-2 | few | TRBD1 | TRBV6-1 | CASSEPGQENGYTF | TGTGCCAGCAGTGAACCGGGACAGGAAAATGGCTACACCTTC
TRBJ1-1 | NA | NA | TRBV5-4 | CASSLDTFTEAFF | TGTGCCAGCAGCTTGGACACATTCACTGAAGCTTTCTTT
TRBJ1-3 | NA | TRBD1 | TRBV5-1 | CASSLGTGGPSGNTIYF | TGCGCCAGCAGCTTGGGGACAGGGGGCCCCTCTGGAAACACCATATATTTT
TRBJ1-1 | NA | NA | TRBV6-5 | CASTRGGVNTEAFF | TGTGCCAGCACCAGGGGAGGGGTGAACACTGAAGCTTTCTTT
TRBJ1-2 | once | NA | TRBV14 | CASSQVFQGYGYTF | TGTGCCAGCAGCCAAGTATTCCAGGGGTATGGCTACACCTTC
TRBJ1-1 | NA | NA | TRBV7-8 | CASSSWGVNTEAFF | TGTGCCAGCAGCTCCTGGGGGGTGAACACTGAAGCTTTCTTT